Below, one T cell receptor beta chain is given with its context. Its target is not known. CDR1 and CDR2 from the germline V gene are MGHRA and YSYEKL. Trimming cost V 0 bases and J 12 bases; bases outside gene matches: 18. This CDR3 has 18 amino acids. This sample stems from a study of post-analysis software for immune sequencing data. Built from TCR beta cDNA, the libraries had unique molecular identifiers in them. TCRdb passed the PCR reads through MiXCR, listing each CDR3 protein once. Among 160,000 or so distinct CDR3 sequences listed, under 40% were seen once. Study-wide points: Compared with controls, patients had more of roughly five TRBV segments, including TRBV5-6, TRBV5-1 and TRBV20-1.

The chain couples TRBV4-1 to TRBJ2-4; 9 nucleotides match TRBD2. This TCR was sampled from a girl under 18 with multiple sclerosis. This sample comprised blood, obtained after autologous hematopoietic stem cell transplantation. The CDR3 loop is CASSQDPPWTSAPGGQYF. For the CDR3, the DNA is TGCGCCAGCAGCCAAGATCCCCCCTGGACTAGCGCCCCAGGGGGTCAGTACTTC.